This TCR beta chain was sequenced in a study of Ad26.COV2.S vaccination and SARS-CoV-2 variants. The germline V gene encodes CDR1 MNHEY and CDR2 SVGAGI. CDR3 length: 14 amino acids. The V gene lost 0 bases and the J gene lost 9 bases, with 12 bases spanning the gap. Described treatment: roughly 19 received Ad26.COV2.S at low or high dose, single or two shots; 5 received placebo; per-sample allocation not given. On day 63 after the first injection, vaccine and placebo recipients gave samples. TCRdb's table, derived via immunoSEQ multiplex PCR, lists solely in-frame clones and lacks some. The sample carries a few hundred thousand clones, less than 95% recorded once.

The source of this sequence is a person between 18 and 59 years old who received the Ad26.COV2.S COVID-19 vaccine or a placebo. The sample in question was peripheral blood, obtained in a trial of Ad26.COV2.S vaccine versus placebo. The J gene is TRBJ1-5, the V gene TRBV6-5; D is perhaps TRBD1 (5 bases). The CDR3 DNA sequence: TGTGCCAGCAGTTACTCCCAGGGCCTCGCGCCCCAGCATTTT. It yields the protein CASSYSQGLAPQHF.